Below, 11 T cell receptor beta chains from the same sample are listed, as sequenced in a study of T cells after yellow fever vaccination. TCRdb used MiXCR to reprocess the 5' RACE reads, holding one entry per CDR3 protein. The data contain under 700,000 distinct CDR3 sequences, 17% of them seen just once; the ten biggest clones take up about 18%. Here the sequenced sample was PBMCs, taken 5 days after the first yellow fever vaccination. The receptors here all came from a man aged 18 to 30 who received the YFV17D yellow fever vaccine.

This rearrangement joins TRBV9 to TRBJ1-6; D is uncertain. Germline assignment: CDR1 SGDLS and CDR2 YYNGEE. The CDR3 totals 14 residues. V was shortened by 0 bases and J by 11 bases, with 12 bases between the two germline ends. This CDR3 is CASSVGEEGTPLHF. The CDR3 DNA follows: TGTGCCAGCAGCGTAGGGGAAGAAGGCACACCCCTCCACTTT.

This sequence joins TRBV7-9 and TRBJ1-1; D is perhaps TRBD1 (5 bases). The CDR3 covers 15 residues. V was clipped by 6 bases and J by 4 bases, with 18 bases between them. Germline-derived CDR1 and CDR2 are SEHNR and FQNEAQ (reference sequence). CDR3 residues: CASRSPQGGATEAFF. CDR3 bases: TGTGCCAGCAGGTCACCGCAGGGTGGGGCCACTGAAGCTTTCTTT.

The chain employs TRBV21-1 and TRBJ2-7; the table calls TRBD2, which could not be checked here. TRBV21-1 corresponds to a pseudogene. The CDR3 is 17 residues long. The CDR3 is CASSKALGGWSSYEQYF. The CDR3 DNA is TGTGCCAGCAGCAAAGCGCTTGGAGGGTGGAGCTCCTACGAGCAGTACTTC.

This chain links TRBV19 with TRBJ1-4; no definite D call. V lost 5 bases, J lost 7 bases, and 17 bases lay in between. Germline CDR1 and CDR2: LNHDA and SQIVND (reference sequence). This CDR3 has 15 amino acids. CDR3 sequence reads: CASSLLGGMSEKLFF. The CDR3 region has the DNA TGTGCCAGTAGTCTACTCGGAGGGATGTCTGAAAAACTGTTTTTT.

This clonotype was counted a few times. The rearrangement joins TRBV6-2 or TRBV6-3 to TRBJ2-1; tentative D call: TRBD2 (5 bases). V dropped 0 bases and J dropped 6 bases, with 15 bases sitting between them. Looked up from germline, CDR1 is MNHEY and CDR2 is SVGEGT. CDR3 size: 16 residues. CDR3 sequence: CASSYSAGPLVNEQFF. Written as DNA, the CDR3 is TGTGCCAGCAGTTACTCTGCGGGCCCCCTGGTCAATGAGCAGTTCTTC.

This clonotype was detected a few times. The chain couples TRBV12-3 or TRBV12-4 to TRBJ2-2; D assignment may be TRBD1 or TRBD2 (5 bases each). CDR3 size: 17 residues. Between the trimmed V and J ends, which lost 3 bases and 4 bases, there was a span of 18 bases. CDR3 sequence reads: CASSFLPGASTTGELFF. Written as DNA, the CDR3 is TGTGCCAGCAGTTTTCTCCCCGGGGCTAGTACCACCGGGGAGCTGTTTTTT.

The CDR3: CASSSNRGRFGTEAFF. DNA of the CDR3: TGCGCCAGCAGCAGCAACCGAGGGAGATTCGGCACTGAAGCTTTCTTT. The chain couples TRBV5-1 to TRBJ1-1; no reliable D call. CDR1 and CDR2 from the germline V gene are SGHRS and YFSETQ. The germline V and J ends were trimmed by 4 bases and 4 bases, with 20 bases remaining between them. CDR3 length: 16 residues.

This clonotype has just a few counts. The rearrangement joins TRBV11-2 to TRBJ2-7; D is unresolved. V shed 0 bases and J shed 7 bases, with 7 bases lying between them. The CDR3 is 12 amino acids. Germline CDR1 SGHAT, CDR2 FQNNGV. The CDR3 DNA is TGTGCCAGCAGCTTAGATCGAAGGGAGCAGTACGTC. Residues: CASSLDRREQYV.

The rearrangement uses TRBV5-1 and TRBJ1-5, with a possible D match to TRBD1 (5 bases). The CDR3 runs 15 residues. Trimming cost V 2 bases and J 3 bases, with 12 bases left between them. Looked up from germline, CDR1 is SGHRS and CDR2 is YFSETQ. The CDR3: CASSFTGLNNQPQHF. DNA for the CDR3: TGCGCCAGCAGCTTCACGGGGCTAAACAATCAGCCCCAGCATTTT.

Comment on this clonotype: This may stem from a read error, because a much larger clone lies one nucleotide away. The CDR3 DNA follows: TGCGCCAGCAGCTTGGCCGGGTCACCCTTCCACTTT. Translating it yields CASSLAGSPFHF. The V call is TRBV5-1, the J call TRBJ1-6; D remains ambiguous. CDR3 size: 12 residues. Germline CDR1 and CDR2: SGHRS and YFSETQ.

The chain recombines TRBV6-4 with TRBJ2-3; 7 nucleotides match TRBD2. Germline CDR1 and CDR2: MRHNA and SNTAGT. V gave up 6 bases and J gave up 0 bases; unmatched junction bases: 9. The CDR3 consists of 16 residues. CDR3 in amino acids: CASSPDPAGSTDTQYF. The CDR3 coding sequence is TGTGCCAGCAGCCCCGACCCAGCGGGGAGCACAGATACGCAGTATTTT.